Listed below are T cell receptor beta chains from one sample, sequenced in a study of response to subunit inactivated influenza vaccine. TCRdb re-called the RT-PCR reads through MiXCR, storing one row per CDR3 protein. The top ten hold approximately 11% of the sample, which has about 180,000 distinct CDR3 sequences, nearly 9.5% seen once. The sequences come from non-naive T cells sorted from PBMCs, collected on the day of vaccination. Source of these receptors: a man aged 50 to 59 who received an inactivated influenza vaccine. Both conserved end residues are part of each CDR3. Each record gives: J gene, D gene, clone size, V gene, CDR3 DNA, CDR3 protein. A D gene is named only where the DNA matches it firmly. The size of a clone is reported for some rows only, either as once, few or many, or as a class for expanded clones.

j_call: TRBJ2-5
d_call: TRBD1
clone_size: few
v_call: TRBV28
cdr3_nt: TGTGCCAGCAGCCAGGACAGGGAACAAGAGACCCAGTACTTC
cdr3_aa: CASSQDREQETQYF

j_call: TRBJ2-1
d_call: TRBD1
clone_size: few
v_call: TRBV12-3/TRBV12-4
cdr3_nt: TGTGCCAGCAGCCTGGGACAGGTTTGGAATGAGCAGTTCTTC
cdr3_aa: CASSLGQVWNEQFF

j_call: TRBJ2-3
d_call: TRBD2
clone_size: NA
v_call: TRBV9
cdr3_nt: TGTGCCAGCAGCGTAGAAGCGGGAGTGTCAGATACGCAGTATTTT
cdr3_aa: CASSVEAGVSDTQYF

j_call: TRBJ2-7
d_call: NA
clone_size: few
v_call: TRBV6-1
cdr3_nt: TGTGCCAGCAGGCTTGGGACGGCGTACGAGCAGTACTTC
cdr3_aa: CASRLGTAYEQYF

j_call: TRBJ1-6
d_call: TRBD1
clone_size: NA
v_call: TRBV6-1
cdr3_nt: TGTGCCAGCAGTCGGACAGGGTTTGATTCACCCCTCCACTTT
cdr3_aa: CASSRTGFDSPLHF

j_call: TRBJ2-7
d_call: TRBD1
clone_size: NA
v_call: TRBV7-8
cdr3_nt: TGTGCCAGCAGTAACAGGGGGACAGCCTTCGAGCAGTACTTC
cdr3_aa: CASSNRGTAFEQYF

j_call: TRBJ1-1
d_call: TRBD1
clone_size: few
v_call: TRBV6-5
cdr3_nt: TGTGCCAGCAGTTACAACAGGGGGAATGAAGCTTTCTTT
cdr3_aa: CASSYNRGNEAFF

j_call: TRBJ2-7
d_call: TRBD1
clone_size: NA
v_call: TRBV27
cdr3_nt: TGTGCCAGCAGTTTCGGACAGGGCGCTATAGGTGAGCAGTACTTC
cdr3_aa: CASSFGQGAIGEQYF

j_call: TRBJ1-1
d_call: NA
clone_size: few
v_call: TRBV5-6
cdr3_nt: TGTGCCAGCAGCTTTTTGGGCATGAACACTGAAGCTTTCTTT
cdr3_aa: CASSFLGMNTEAFF

j_call: TRBJ2-5
d_call: TRBD2
clone_size: few
v_call: TRBV5-1
cdr3_nt: TGCGCCAGCAGCCACGGACTAGCGGGAGTCTTTGAGACCCAGTACTTC
cdr3_aa: CASSHGLAGVFETQYF

j_call: TRBJ1-1
d_call: NA
clone_size: many
v_call: TRBV7-9
cdr3_nt: TGTGCCAGCAGGTGGGGACCAGGGAACACTGAAGCTTTCTTT
cdr3_aa: CASRWGPGNTEAFF

j_call: TRBJ2-3
d_call: TRBD1
clone_size: few
v_call: TRBV4-1
cdr3_nt: TGCGCCAGCAGCCATCTACAGGGGCGAAAAGATACGCAGTATTTT
cdr3_aa: CASSHLQGRKDTQYF

j_call: TRBJ1-2
d_call: TRBD1
clone_size: NA
v_call: TRBV5-6
cdr3_nt: TGTGCCAGCGGAAGGGGGCGCTCCTATGGCTACACCTTC
cdr3_aa: CASGRGRSYGYTF

j_call: TRBJ1-2
d_call: NA
clone_size: many
v_call: TRBV11-2
cdr3_nt: TGTGCCAGCAGCTTAGAGCCGGGGGCGCGGGGCTACACCTTC
cdr3_aa: CASSLEPGARGYTF

j_call: TRBJ2-7
d_call: TRBD2
clone_size: many
v_call: TRBV27
cdr3_nt: TGTGCCAGCGGTACAGCGGGAGTGAGTCGGTACGAGCAGTACTTC
cdr3_aa: CASGTAGVSRYEQYF

j_call: TRBJ2-7
d_call: TRBD1
clone_size: NA
v_call: TRBV30
cdr3_nt: TGTGCCTGGGTTAACCACAGGGGCTCCTCCTACGAGCAGTACTTC
cdr3_aa: CAWVNHRGSSYEQYF

j_call: TRBJ2-5
d_call: NA
clone_size: NA
v_call: TRBV5-1
cdr3_nt: TGCGCCAGCAGCTTACAGGGCCAAACACTACAAGAGACCCAGTACTTC
cdr3_aa: CASSLQGQTLQETQYF

j_call: TRBJ2-5
d_call: NA
clone_size: many
v_call: TRBV29-1
cdr3_nt: TGCAGCGTTGTTCGCCTTGAAGAGACCCAGTACTTC
cdr3_aa: CSVVRLEETQYF

j_call: TRBJ2-3
d_call: TRBD1
clone_size: medium-sized
v_call: TRBV29-1
cdr3_nt: TGCAGCGTCCGGACAGGGGGCGGCACAGATACGCAGTATTTT
cdr3_aa: CSVRTGGGTDTQYF

j_call: TRBJ1-4
d_call: NA
clone_size: NA
v_call: TRBV4-2
cdr3_nt: TGTGCCAGCAGCCAAGTGTCCCACCTTAATGAAAAACTGTTTTTT
cdr3_aa: CASSQVSHLNEKLFF

j_call: TRBJ2-1
d_call: TRBD2
clone_size: NA
v_call: TRBV7-3
cdr3_nt: TGTGCCACCAGTCTGATGGGAGGGCAATATGAGCAGTTCTTC
cdr3_aa: CATSLMGGQYEQFF

j_call: TRBJ2-1
d_call: NA
clone_size: many
v_call: TRBV30
cdr3_nt: TGTGCCTGGAGTTATGGGGACTGGAAGCAGTTCTTC
cdr3_aa: CAWSYGDWKQFF

j_call: TRBJ1-5
d_call: NA
clone_size: many
v_call: TRBV19
cdr3_nt: TGTGCCAGTACCAAATCCTGGGGATCCAATCAGCCCCAGCATTTT
cdr3_aa: CASTKSWGSNQPQHF

j_call: TRBJ2-2
d_call: NA
clone_size: many
v_call: TRBV7-2
cdr3_nt: TGTGCCAGCTTGACTAGTTTTCACACCGGGGAGCTGTTTTTT
cdr3_aa: CASLTSFHTGELFF

j_call: TRBJ1-5
d_call: NA
clone_size: NA
v_call: TRBV7-2
cdr3_nt: TGTGCCAGCAGTCAGGACAGTTTAAATCAGCCCCAGCATTTT
cdr3_aa: CASSQDSLNQPQHF

j_call: TRBJ2-7
d_call: TRBD1
clone_size: few
v_call: TRBV6-1
cdr3_nt: TGTGCCAGCAGTGACAGGGGGCGCGGATCCTACGAGCAGTACTTC
cdr3_aa: CASSDRGRGSYEQYF

j_call: TRBJ2-1
d_call: NA
clone_size: few
v_call: TRBV6-5
cdr3_nt: TGTGCCAGCAGTTACTCGGCGGGGTGGGTTGAGCAGTTCTTC
cdr3_aa: CASSYSAGWVEQFF

j_call: TRBJ1-6
d_call: NA
clone_size: NA
v_call: TRBV6-2/TRBV6-3
cdr3_nt: TGTGCCATCAAGGGGTATGCGGATTCACCCCTCCACTTT
cdr3_aa: CAIKGYADSPLHF

j_call: TRBJ2-1
d_call: NA
clone_size: few
v_call: TRBV7-7
cdr3_nt: TGTGCCAGCAGCTTAGTCCCTAGCTCCTACAATGAGCAGTTCTTC
cdr3_aa: CASSLVPSSYNEQFF

j_call: TRBJ2-7
d_call: TRBD2
clone_size: NA
v_call: TRBV11-2
cdr3_nt: TGTGCCAGCAGCTTTAGCGGGCACTCCTACGAGCAGTACTTC
cdr3_aa: CASSFSGHSYEQYF

j_call: TRBJ2-1
d_call: NA
clone_size: many
v_call: TRBV20-1
cdr3_nt: TGCAGTGCTAGGCGGGACCCCAATGAGCAGTTCTTC
cdr3_aa: CSARRDPNEQFF

j_call: TRBJ2-1
d_call: NA
clone_size: few
v_call: TRBV7-2
cdr3_nt: TGTGCCAGCAGCCCCCAGAAAAATGAGCAGTTCTTC
cdr3_aa: CASSPQKNEQFF

j_call: TRBJ1-2
d_call: NA
clone_size: NA
v_call: TRBV3-1
cdr3_nt: TGTGCCAGCAGCCAAGACCCAGGGTCTGATGGCTACACCTTC
cdr3_aa: CASSQDPGSDGYTF

j_call: TRBJ2-2
d_call: TRBD1
clone_size: few
v_call: TRBV4-3
cdr3_nt: TGCGCCAGCAGCCAATGGACAGGGACCGGGGAGCTGTTTTTT
cdr3_aa: CASSQWTGTGELFF

j_call: TRBJ2-3
d_call: TRBD2
clone_size: few
v_call: TRBV2
cdr3_nt: TGTGCCAGCAGTAGAGCGGGACCTTTTAAATATTTT
cdr3_aa: CASSRAGPFKYF

j_call: TRBJ2-2
d_call: TRBD2
clone_size: many
v_call: TRBV12-3/TRBV12-4
cdr3_nt: TGTGCCAGCACCTCGACTAGCGGGAGACCGAACACCGGGGAGCTGTTTTTT
cdr3_aa: CASTSTSGRPNTGELFF

j_call: TRBJ2-1
d_call: TRBD2
clone_size: NA
v_call: TRBV7-2
cdr3_nt: TGTGCCAGCAGCACCCCCGGGACTAGGGCCAATGAGCAGTTCTTC
cdr3_aa: CASSTPGTRANEQFF

j_call: TRBJ1-2
d_call: NA
clone_size: few
v_call: TRBV6-5
cdr3_nt: TGTGCCAGCAGTTACAGGGGCCTGGGCGCGGGGTCCTATGGCTACACCTTC
cdr3_aa: CASSYRGLGAGSYGYTF

j_call: TRBJ1-4
d_call: NA
clone_size: NA
v_call: TRBV7-2
cdr3_nt: TGTGCCAGCAGCCAAATAGGTGCTAATGAAAAACTGTTTTTT
cdr3_aa: CASSQIGANEKLFF

j_call: TRBJ1-4
d_call: NA
clone_size: NA
v_call: TRBV3-1
cdr3_nt: TGTGCCAGCAGCCCCACCTTGGCAACTAATGAAAAACTGTTTTTT
cdr3_aa: CASSPTLATNEKLFF

j_call: TRBJ2-2
d_call: TRBD1
clone_size: few
v_call: TRBV5-1
cdr3_nt: TGCGCCAGCAGCACTGAGACAGGGATTAGCACCGGGGAGCTGTTTTTT
cdr3_aa: CASSTETGISTGELFF

j_call: TRBJ1-1
d_call: TRBD1
clone_size: few
v_call: TRBV18
cdr3_nt: TGTGCCAGCTCCCTACAGGGGGCCCAAAGGAACACTGAAGCTTTCTTT
cdr3_aa: CASSLQGAQRNTEAFF

j_call: TRBJ1-2
d_call: TRBD1
clone_size: many
v_call: TRBV12-3/TRBV12-4
cdr3_nt: TGTGCCAGCAGGACAGGGGGTGACTATGGCTACACCTTC
cdr3_aa: CASRTGGDYGYTF

j_call: TRBJ1-6
d_call: TRBD1
clone_size: NA
v_call: TRBV18
cdr3_nt: TGTGCCAGCTCAACCCAAGACAGGGGCTATAATTCACCCCTCCACTTT
cdr3_aa: CASSTQDRGYNSPLHF

j_call: TRBJ2-3
d_call: NA
clone_size: few
v_call: TRBV30
cdr3_nt: TGTGCCTGGGTCGAGGGCTTGAGCACAGATACGCAGTATTTT
cdr3_aa: CAWVEGLSTDTQYF

j_call: TRBJ2-3
d_call: NA
clone_size: few
v_call: TRBV12-3/TRBV12-4
cdr3_nt: TGTGCCATCGGCGGGGAGGGGGGCACAGATACGCAGTATTTT
cdr3_aa: CAIGGEGGTDTQYF

j_call: TRBJ2-4
d_call: NA
clone_size: NA
v_call: TRBV6-1
cdr3_nt: TGTGCCAGCAGTGAAGGGGGTGCGGAGGCCAAAAACATTCAGTACTTC
cdr3_aa: CASSEGGAEAKNIQYF

j_call: TRBJ2-5
d_call: NA
clone_size: NA
v_call: TRBV24-1
cdr3_nt: TGTGCCACCAGTGATACCCACAGGAATCAAGAGACCCAGTACTTC
cdr3_aa: CATSDTHRNQETQYF

j_call: TRBJ2-2
d_call: NA
clone_size: many
v_call: TRBV9
cdr3_nt: TGTGCCAGCAGCCCACTAGGAGGGCCCGGGAACACCGGGGAGCTGTTTTTT
cdr3_aa: CASSPLGGPGNTGELFF

j_call: TRBJ2-7
d_call: NA
clone_size: many
v_call: TRBV7-2
cdr3_nt: TGTGCCAGCAGCTTATTCTCACAGCCCAACTACGAGCAGTACTTC
cdr3_aa: CASSLFSQPNYEQYF

j_call: TRBJ1-1
d_call: TRBD1
clone_size: NA
v_call: TRBV18
cdr3_nt: TGTGCCAGCTCACCGGGACAGGAGAACACTGAAGCTTTCTTT
cdr3_aa: CASSPGQENTEAFF

j_call: TRBJ2-5
d_call: TRBD1
clone_size: NA
v_call: TRBV5-5
cdr3_nt: TGTGCCAGCAGCCAGGGACAGGGCCAAGAGACCCAGTACTTC
cdr3_aa: CASSQGQGQETQYF

j_call: TRBJ2-5
d_call: NA
clone_size: NA
v_call: TRBV7-8
cdr3_nt: TGTGCCAGCAGTCGGGGACGGGGGCAAGAGACCCAGTACTTC
cdr3_aa: CASSRGRGQETQYF

j_call: TRBJ1-1
d_call: NA
clone_size: NA
v_call: TRBV18
cdr3_nt: TGTGCCAGCTCACCCCGCCCCGGAATGAACACTGAAGCTTTCTTT
cdr3_aa: CASSPRPGMNTEAFF

j_call: TRBJ2-1
d_call: NA
clone_size: many
v_call: TRBV5-5
cdr3_nt: TGTGCCAGCAGCTTGGGTCAGGGTTACTACAATGAGCAGTTCTTC
cdr3_aa: CASSLGQGYYNEQFF

j_call: TRBJ2-5
d_call: NA
clone_size: NA
v_call: TRBV9
cdr3_nt: TGTGCCAGCAGCGTAGCCCCCATGGGCAGCCAAGAGACCCAGTACTTC
cdr3_aa: CASSVAPMGSQETQYF

j_call: TRBJ2-5
d_call: NA
clone_size: NA
v_call: TRBV12-3/TRBV12-4
cdr3_nt: TGTGCCAGCACGGGGGTTACAGAGACCCAGTACTTC
cdr3_aa: CASTGVTETQYF

j_call: TRBJ1-3
d_call: TRBD1
clone_size: NA
v_call: TRBV30
cdr3_nt: TGTGCCTGGAGCTCGACAGGGCCACGGCGAGGAAACACCATATATTTT
cdr3_aa: CAWSSTGPRRGNTIYF

j_call: TRBJ2-4
d_call: TRBD2
clone_size: many
v_call: TRBV20-1
cdr3_nt: TGCAGTGCTAGTGCGGGGGGCCCTCCAGCCAAAAACATTCAGTACTTC
cdr3_aa: CSASAGGPPAKNIQYF